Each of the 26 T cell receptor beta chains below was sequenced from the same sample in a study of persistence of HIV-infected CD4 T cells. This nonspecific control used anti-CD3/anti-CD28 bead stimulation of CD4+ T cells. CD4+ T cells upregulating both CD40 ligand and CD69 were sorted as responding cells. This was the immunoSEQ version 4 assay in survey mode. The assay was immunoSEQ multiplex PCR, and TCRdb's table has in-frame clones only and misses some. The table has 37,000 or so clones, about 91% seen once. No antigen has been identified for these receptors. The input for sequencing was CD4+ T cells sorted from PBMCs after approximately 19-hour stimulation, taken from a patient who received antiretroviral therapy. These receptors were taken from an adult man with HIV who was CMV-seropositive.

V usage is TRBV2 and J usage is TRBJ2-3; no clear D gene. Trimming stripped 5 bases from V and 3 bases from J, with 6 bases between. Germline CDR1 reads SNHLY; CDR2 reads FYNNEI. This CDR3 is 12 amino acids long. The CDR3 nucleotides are TGTGCCAGCAGTCTTTCGACAGATACGCAGTATTTT. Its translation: CASSLSTDTQYF.

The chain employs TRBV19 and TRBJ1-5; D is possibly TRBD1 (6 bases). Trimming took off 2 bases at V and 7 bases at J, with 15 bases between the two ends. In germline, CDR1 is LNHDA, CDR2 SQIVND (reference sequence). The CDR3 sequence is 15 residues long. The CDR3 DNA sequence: TGTGCCAGTAGTATAAGTCGGGGGGCGAGGCAGCCCCAGCATTTT. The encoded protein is CASSISRGARQPQHF.

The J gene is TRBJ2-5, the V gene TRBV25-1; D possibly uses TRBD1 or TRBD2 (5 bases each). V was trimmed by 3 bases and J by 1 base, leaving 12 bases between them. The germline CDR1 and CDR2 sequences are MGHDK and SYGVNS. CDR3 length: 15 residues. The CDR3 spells CASSESTGLQETQYF. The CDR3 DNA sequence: TGTGCCAGCAGTGAGAGTACAGGACTCCAAGAGACCCAGTACTTC. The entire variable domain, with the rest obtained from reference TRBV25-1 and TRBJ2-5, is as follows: EADIYQTPRYLVIGTGKKITLECSQTMGHDKMYWYQQDPGMELHLIHYSYGVNSTEKGDLSSESTVSRIRTEHFPLTLESARPSHTSQYLCASSESTGLQETQYFGPGTRLLVL.

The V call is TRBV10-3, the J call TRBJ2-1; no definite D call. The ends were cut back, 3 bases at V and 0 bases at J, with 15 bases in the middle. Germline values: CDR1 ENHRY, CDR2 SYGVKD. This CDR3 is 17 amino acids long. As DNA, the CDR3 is TGTGCCATCAGTGAACAAAGCCCACAGAACTCCTACAATGAGCAGTTCTTC. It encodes CAISEQSPQNSYNEQFF.

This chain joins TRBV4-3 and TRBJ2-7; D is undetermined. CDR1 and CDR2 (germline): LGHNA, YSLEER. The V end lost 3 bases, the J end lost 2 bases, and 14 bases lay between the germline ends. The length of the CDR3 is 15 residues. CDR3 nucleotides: TGCGCCAGCAGCCATCGCCCAGGCGCCCCCTACGAGCAGTACTTC. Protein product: CASSHRPGAPYEQYF.

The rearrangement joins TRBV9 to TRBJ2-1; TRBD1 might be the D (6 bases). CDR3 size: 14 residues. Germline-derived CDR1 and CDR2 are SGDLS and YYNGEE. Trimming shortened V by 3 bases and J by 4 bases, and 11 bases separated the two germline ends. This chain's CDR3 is CASSATGQYNEQFF. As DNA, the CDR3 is TGTGCCAGCAGCGCAACAGGGCAGTACAATGAGCAGTTCTTC.

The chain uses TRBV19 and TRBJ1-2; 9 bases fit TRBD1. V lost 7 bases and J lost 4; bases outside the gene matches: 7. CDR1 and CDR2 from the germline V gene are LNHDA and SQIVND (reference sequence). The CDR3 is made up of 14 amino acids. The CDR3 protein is CASKGQGSIYGYTF. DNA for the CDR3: TGTGCCAGTAAGGGACAGGGATCCATCTATGGCTACACCTTC. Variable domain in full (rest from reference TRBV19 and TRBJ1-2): DGGITQSPKYLFRKEGQNVTLSCEQNLNHDAMYWYRQDPGQGLRLIYYSQIVNDFQKGDIAEGYSVSREKKESFPLTVTSAQKNPTAFYLCASKGQGSIYGYTFGSGTRLTVV.

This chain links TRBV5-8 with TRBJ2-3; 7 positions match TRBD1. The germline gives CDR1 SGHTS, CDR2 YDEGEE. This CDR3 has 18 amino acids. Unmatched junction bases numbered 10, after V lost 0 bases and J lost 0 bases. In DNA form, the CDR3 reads TGTGCCAGCAGCTTGGGGATCTGGACAGGCCTGAGCACAGATACGCAGTATTTT. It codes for CASSLGIWTGLSTDTQYF.

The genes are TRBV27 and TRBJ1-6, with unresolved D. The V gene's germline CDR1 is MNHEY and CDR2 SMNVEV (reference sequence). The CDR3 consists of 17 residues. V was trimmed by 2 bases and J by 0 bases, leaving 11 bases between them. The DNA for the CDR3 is TGTGCCAGCAGTTTACAGGCGATCCCCTCCTATAATTCACCCCTCCACTTT. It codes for CASSLQAIPSYNSPLHF.

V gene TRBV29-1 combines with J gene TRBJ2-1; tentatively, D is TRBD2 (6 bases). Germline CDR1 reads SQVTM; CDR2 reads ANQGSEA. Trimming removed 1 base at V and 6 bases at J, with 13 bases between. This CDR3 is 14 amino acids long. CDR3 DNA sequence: TGCAGCGTTGAAGTTCGGGGGAGCATCAATGAGCAGTTCTTC. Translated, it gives CSVEVRGSINEQFF.

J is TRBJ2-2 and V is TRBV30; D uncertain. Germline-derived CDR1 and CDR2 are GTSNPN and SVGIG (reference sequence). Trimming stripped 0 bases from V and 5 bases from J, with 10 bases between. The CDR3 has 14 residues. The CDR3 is CAWSVRQETGELFF. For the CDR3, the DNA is TGTGCCTGGAGTGTACGGCAGGAAACCGGGGAGCTGTTTTTT.

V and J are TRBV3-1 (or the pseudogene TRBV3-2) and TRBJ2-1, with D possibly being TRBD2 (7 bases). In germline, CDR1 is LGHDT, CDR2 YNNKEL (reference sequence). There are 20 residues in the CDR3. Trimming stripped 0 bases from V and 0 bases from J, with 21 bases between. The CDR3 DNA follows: TGTGCCAGCAGCCAAGAGGGGGCGGGAGCCAGAAACGACTCCTACAATGAGCAGTTCTTC. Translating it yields CASSQEGAGARNDSYNEQFF.

CDR3: CSVERLAGGRNEQFF. The DNA of the CDR3 is TGCAGCGTTGAGAGGCTAGCGGGAGGGAGGAATGAGCAGTTCTTC. This chain joins TRBV29-1 and TRBJ2-1; 12 bases align to TRBD2. Losses at the gene ends were 3 bases for V and 7 bases for J; bases not matched to a gene: 7. Germline V gene lookup returns CDR1 SQVTM and CDR2 ANQGSEA. The CDR3 totals 15 residues.

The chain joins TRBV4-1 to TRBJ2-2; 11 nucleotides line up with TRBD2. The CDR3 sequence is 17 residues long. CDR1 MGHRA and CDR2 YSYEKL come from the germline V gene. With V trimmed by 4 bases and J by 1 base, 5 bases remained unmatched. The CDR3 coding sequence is TGCGCCAGCAGCCGCCTCACTAGCGGGAGGAACACCGGGGAGCTGTTTTTT. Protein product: CASSRLTSGRNTGELFF.

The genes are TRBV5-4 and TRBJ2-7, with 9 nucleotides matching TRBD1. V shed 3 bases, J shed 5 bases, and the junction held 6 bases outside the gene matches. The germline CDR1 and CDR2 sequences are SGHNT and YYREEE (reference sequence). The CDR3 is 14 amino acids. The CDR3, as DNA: TGTGCCAGCAGCTCCCCGGGACAGGGAGACGAGCAGTACTTC. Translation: CASSSPGQGDEQYF.

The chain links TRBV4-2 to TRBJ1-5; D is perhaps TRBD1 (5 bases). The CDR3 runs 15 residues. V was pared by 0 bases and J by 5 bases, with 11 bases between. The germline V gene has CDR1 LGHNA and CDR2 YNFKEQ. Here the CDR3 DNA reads TGTGCCAGCAGCCAAGAAGGGACGGTCGATCAGCCCCAGCATTTT. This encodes CASSQEGTVDQPQHF.

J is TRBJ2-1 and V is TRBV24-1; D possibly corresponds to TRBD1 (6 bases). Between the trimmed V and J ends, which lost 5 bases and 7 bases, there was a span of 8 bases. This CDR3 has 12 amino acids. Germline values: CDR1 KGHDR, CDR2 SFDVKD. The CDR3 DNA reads TGTGCCACCAGTGGGACAGAGAATGAGCAGTTCTTC. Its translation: CATSGTENEQFF.

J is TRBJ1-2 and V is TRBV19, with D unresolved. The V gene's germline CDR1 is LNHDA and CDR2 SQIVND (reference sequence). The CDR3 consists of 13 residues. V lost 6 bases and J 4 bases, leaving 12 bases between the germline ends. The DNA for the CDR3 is TGTGCCAGTAGCCAGCTCGATGGCTATGGCTACACCTTC. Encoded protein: CASSQLDGYGYTF.

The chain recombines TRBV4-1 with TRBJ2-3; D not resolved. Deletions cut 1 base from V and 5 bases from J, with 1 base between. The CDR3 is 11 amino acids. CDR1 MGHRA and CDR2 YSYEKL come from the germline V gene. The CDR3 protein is CASSQGDTQYF. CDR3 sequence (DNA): TGCGCCAGCAGCCAAGGAGATACGCAGTATTTT.

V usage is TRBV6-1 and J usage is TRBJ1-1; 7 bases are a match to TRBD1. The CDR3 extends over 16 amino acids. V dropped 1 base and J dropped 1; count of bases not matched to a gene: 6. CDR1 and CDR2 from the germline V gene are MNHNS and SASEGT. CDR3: CASSEGLDRWNTEAFF. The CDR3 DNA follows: TGTGCCAGCAGTGAAGGTCTGGACAGGTGGAACACTGAAGCTTTCTTT.

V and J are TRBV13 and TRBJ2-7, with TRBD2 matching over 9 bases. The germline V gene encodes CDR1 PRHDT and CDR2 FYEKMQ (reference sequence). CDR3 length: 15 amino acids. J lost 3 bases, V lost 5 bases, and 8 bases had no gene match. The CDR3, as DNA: TGTGCCAGCAGCCAATTAGCGGGAGCTGACTACGAGCAGTACTTC. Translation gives CASSQLAGADYEQYF.

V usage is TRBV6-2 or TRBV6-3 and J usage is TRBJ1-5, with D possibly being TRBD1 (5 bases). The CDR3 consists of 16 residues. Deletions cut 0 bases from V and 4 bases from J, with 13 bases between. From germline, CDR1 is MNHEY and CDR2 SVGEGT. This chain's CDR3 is CASSYSGGNMNQPQHF. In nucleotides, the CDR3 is TGTGCCAGCAGTTACTCGGGGGGAAATATGAATCAGCCCCAGCATTTT.

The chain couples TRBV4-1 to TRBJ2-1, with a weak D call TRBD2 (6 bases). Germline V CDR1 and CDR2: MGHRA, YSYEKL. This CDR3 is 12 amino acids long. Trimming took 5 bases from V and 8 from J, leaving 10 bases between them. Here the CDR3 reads CASSSGLHEQFF. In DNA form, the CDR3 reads TGCGCCAGCAGCTCGGGACTGCATGAGCAGTTCTTC.

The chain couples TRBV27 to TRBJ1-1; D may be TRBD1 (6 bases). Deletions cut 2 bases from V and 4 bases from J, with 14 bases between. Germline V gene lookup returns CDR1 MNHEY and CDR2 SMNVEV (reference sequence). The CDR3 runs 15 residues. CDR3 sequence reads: CASSLGAGVSTEAFF. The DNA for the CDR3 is TGTGCCAGCAGTTTAGGGGCAGGGGTGAGCACTGAAGCTTTCTTT.

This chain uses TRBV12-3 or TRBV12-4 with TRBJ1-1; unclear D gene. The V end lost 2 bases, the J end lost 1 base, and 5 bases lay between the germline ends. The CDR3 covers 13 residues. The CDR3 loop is CASSLRTNTEAFF. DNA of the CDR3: TGTGCCAGCAGTTTACGAACGAACACTGAAGCTTTCTTT.

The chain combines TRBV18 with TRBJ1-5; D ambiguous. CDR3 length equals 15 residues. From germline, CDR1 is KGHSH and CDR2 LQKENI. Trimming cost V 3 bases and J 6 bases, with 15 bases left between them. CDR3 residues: CASSPPYGVGQPQHF. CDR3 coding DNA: TGTGCCAGCTCACCTCCTTACGGGGTGGGTCAGCCCCAGCATTTT.